One and the same sample provided the 14 T cell receptor beta chains below, sequenced in a study of metastatic and nonmetastatic thyroid tumors (TCRdb year 2020). No treatment had been received by any patient before thyroid surgery. Library prep was done by PCR. TCRdb names Illumina HiSeq 4000 as the instrument used. TCRdb reprocessed the public reads (quality trimming at Q25 with fastp, clone calling with MiXCR) and kept in-frame beta chains. Within this sample are several thousand clones, with around 23% of them counted one time only. The ten largest make up over 12% of the sample. What was sequenced was adjacent normal tissue. These TCRs come from a female donor with papillary thyroid cancer or a benign thyroid nodule (not recorded which). Some clones in this sample may be carry-over from other donors' samples.

This clone has at least ten counts. The chain employs TRBV5-6 and TRBJ2-1, with D uncertain. The CDR3 loop spans 12 amino acids. In germline, CDR1 is SGHDT, CDR2 YYEEEE. Trimming removed 0 bases at V and 5 bases at J, with 3 bases between. CDR3 region: CASSLDDNEQFF. The CDR3 region has the DNA TGTGCCAGCAGCTTGGACGACAATGAGCAGTTCTTC. Combining the CDR3 with reference TRBV5-6 and TRBJ2-1 gives the whole variable domain DAGVTQSPTHLIKTRGQQVTLRCSPKSGHDTVSWYQQALGQGPQFIFQYYEEEERQRGNFPDRFSGHQFPNYSSELNVNALLLGDSALYLCASSLDDNEQFFGPGTRLTVL.

This clone was picked up a small number of times. The J gene is TRBJ1-5, the V gene TRBV28; 8 bases match TRBD1. Germline V CDR1 and CDR2: MDHEN, SYDVKM. V shed 6 bases, J shed 5 bases, and the junction held 9 bases outside the gene matches. The CDR3 length is 15 residues. CDR3 in DNA: TGTGCCAGCAGCGACAGGGGCGGCGGGTATCAGCCCCAGCATTTT. Translated, it gives CASSDRGGGYQPQHF.

This clone is labeled as medium-sized. The chain recombines TRBV27 with TRBJ2-1; 7 bases map to TRBD2. Germline CDR1 MNHEY, CDR2 SMNVEV (reference sequence). V shed 6 bases, J shed 0 bases, and the junction held 2 bases outside the gene matches. The CDR3 extends over 14 amino acids. Written as DNA, the CDR3 is TGTGCCAGCAGGCGGACTAGCTCCTACAATGAGCAGTTCTTC. Translated, it gives CASRRTSSYNEQFF.

The chain joins TRBV6-6 to TRBJ1-2; D is undetermined. The CDR3 has 15 amino acids. CDR1 is MNHNY, CDR2 SVGAGI, per germline (reference sequence). Trimming pared 2 bases from V and 3 bases from J, leaving 13 bases between. This chain's CDR3 is CASSYGWGGDYGYTF. For the CDR3, the DNA is TGTGCCAGCAGTTACGGTTGGGGTGGCGACTATGGCTACACCTTC.

By share, this clone ranks as medium-sized. The chain combines TRBV7-9 with TRBJ2-1, with TRBD1 matching 7 bases. The CDR3 runs 13 residues. V shed 6 bases, J shed 8 bases, and the junction held 7 bases outside the gene matches. Germline values: CDR1 SEHNR, CDR2 FQNEAQ (reference sequence). This chain's CDR3 is CASRLQGWDEQFF. The DNA of the CDR3 is TGTGCCAGCAGATTACAGGGGTGGGATGAGCAGTTCTTC.

This clone is classed as medium-sized. This chain links TRBV6-1 with TRBJ2-1; 9 nucleotides agree with TRBD2. Germline CDR1 MNHNS, CDR2 SASEGT. The CDR3 sequence is 14 residues long. V shed 8 bases and J 8 bases; nucleotides not matched to a gene: 10. The CDR3 region has the DNA TGTGCCAGCTCGAGCGGGAGGCGGGTCTATGAGCAGTTCTTC. It is translated as CASSSGRRVYEQFF.

This clone was detected only a few times. Other DNA sequences in the same sample also yield this CDR3. The chain employs TRBV6-1 and TRBJ1-1, with D uncertain. CDR1 is MNHNS and CDR2 is SASEGT in the germline V gene. There are 12 residues in the CDR3. V shed 6 bases and J shed 11 bases, with 16 bases lying between them. The CDR3 loop reads CASRGDQFSAFF. As DNA, the CDR3 is TGTGCCAGCAGGGGTGACCAGTTTTCTGCTTTCTTT.

The sample holds a few counts of this clone. The gene calls are TRBV6-1 and TRBJ2-3; D could derive from TRBD1 or TRBD2 (5 bases each). Deletions cut 5 bases from V and 2 bases from J, with 17 bases between. The CDR3 loop spans 16 amino acids. Germline V gene data show CDR1 as MNHNS and CDR2 as SASEGT. The CDR3 DNA reads TGTGCCAGCAGTCCCGGTTGGACGGGGACCACAGATACGCAGTATTTT. This encodes CASSPGWTGTTDTQYF.

Relative to its sample, this clone is medium-sized. The CDR3 DNA is TGTGCCAGCAGTGAAAATCCGACAGGCGTCACTGAAGCTTTCTTT. Translation gives CASSENPTGVTEAFF. The V and J genes are TRBV6-1 and TRBJ1-1, with D possibly being TRBD1 (6 bases). This CDR3 contains 15 residues. The V end was cut by 2 bases, the J end by 4 bases, with 14 bases between. Germline CDR1 reads MNHNS; CDR2 reads SASEGT.

This sequence joins TRBV18 and TRBJ2-3; D unclear. The V and J ends lost 4 bases and 1 base respectively, with 9 bases between them. This CDR3 contains 14 residues. CDR1 and CDR2 (germline): KGHSH, LQKENI. The CDR3 here is CASSLSLGTDTQYF. Written as DNA, the CDR3 is TGTGCCAGCTCACTATCCCTCGGCACAGATACGCAGTATTTT.

The CDR3 loop reads CASSIPGLGVYEQYF. The CDR3, as DNA: TGTGCCAGTAGTATACCGGGACTGGGAGTCTACGAGCAGTACTTC. V and J are TRBV19 and TRBJ2-7, with a weak D call TRBD2 (6 bases). The CDR3 covers 15 residues. V dropped 2 bases and J dropped 3 bases, with 14 bases sitting between them. Looked up from germline, CDR1 is LNHDA and CDR2 is SQIVND (reference sequence).

This clone is labeled as medium-sized. The gene calls are TRBV3-1 and TRBJ2-7; TRBD1 matches 8 bases. V dropped 9 bases and J dropped 3; count of bases not matched to a gene: 7. Germline V gene sequence: CDR1 LGHDT, CDR2 YNNKEL (reference sequence). The CDR3 has 13 amino acids. Here the CDR3 reads CASYNTGGYEQYF. CDR3 coding DNA: TGTGCCAGTTATAATACAGGGGGCTACGAGCAGTACTTC.

This chain joins TRBV10-2 and TRBJ2-7; 7 bases are shared with TRBD1. Germline CDR1 reads WSHSY; CDR2 reads SAAADI. Trimming took 4 bases from V and 5 from J; bases not matched to a gene: 11. The CDR3 covers 15 residues. The CDR3 DNA follows: TGCGCCAGCAGTGGAATAGCGAGGGGGCCGGACGAGCAGTACTTC. Translation: CASSGIARGPDEQYF.

About this clone: The junction departs from the called germline gene at one end, perhaps through a read error. This chain connects TRBV5-4 to TRBJ1-4; D possibly corresponds to TRBD1 (5 bases). Germline lookup yields CDR1 SGHNT and CDR2 YYREEE (reference sequence). The length of the CDR3 is 14 residues. CDR3 loop: CASSPGTANQKLFF. The DNA of the CDR3 is TGTGCCAGCAGCCCCGGGACCGCTAATCAAAAACTGTTTTTT.